This TCR beta chain was identified in a study of blood T cells in healthy people across ages. Trimming took 11 bases from V and 5 from J, leaving 13 bases between them. The CDR3 covers 11 residues. This clonotype was seen repeatedly, ten times or more. Alongside a J-beta primer mix, a sample-barcoded 5' primer served in a second PCR lasting about 7 to 12 cycles. Each cDNA molecule, via a template-switch adaptor with 12 random nucleotides, was tagged. TCRdb re-derived calls from the 5' RACE reads in MiXCR, one entry per CDR3 protein. The sample carries 800,000 to 950,000 distinct CDR3 sequences, around 29% recorded once. These data were also reused for a study on T cells of mothers and their children.

The receptor was derived from a woman between 40 and 55 years old in good health. The rearrangement links TRBV12-3 or TRBV12-4 to TRBJ2-7, with D possibly being TRBD1 (7 bases). Sample: blood. The CDR3 DNA is TGTGCCTCAGGCAGGGGGGACGAGCAGTACTTC. This codes for CASGRGDEQYF.